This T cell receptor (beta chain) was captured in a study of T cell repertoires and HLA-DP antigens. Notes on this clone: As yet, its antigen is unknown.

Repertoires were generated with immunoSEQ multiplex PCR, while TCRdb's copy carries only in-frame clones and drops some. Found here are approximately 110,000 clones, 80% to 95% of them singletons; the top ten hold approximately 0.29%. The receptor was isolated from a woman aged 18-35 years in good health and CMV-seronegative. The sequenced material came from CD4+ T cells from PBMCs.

The CDR3 reads CASSHGQGRSETQYF. For the CDR3, the DNA is TGTGCCAGCAGCCACGGACAGGGAAGGTCAGAGACCCAGTACTTC. V gene TRBV7-2 combines with J gene TRBJ2-5; 8 bases are a match to TRBD1. Germline CDR1 and CDR2: SGHTA and FQGNSA. Losses at the gene ends were 5 bases for V and 4 bases for J; bases not matched to a gene: 9. The CDR3 loop spans 15 amino acids. The full variable domain, its missing parts supplied by reference TRBV7-2 and TRBJ2-5, is GAGVSQSPSNKVTEKGKDVELRCDPISGHTALYWYRQSLGQGLEFLIYFQGNSAPDKSGLPSDRFSAERTGGSVSTLTIQRTQQEDSAVYLCASSHGQGRSETQYFGPGTRLLVL.